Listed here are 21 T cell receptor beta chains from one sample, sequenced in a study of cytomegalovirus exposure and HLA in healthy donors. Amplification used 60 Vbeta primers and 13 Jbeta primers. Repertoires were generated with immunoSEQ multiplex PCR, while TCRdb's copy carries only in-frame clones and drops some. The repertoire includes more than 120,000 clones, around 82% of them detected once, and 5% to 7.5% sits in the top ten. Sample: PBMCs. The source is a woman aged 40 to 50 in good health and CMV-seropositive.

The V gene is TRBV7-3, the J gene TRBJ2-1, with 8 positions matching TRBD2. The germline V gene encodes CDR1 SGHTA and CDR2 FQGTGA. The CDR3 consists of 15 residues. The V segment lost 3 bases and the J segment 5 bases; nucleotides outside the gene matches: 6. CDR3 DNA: TGTGCCAGCAGCTTGTTCTACGGGAGGGACAATGAGCAGTTCTTC. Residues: CASSLFYGRDNEQFF.

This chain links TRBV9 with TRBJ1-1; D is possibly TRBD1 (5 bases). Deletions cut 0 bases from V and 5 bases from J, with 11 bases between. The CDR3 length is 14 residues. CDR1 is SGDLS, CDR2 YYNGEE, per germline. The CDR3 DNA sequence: TGTGCCAGCAGCGTAGCTGACGGGGGGACTGAAGCTTTCTTT. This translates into CASSVADGGTEAFF.

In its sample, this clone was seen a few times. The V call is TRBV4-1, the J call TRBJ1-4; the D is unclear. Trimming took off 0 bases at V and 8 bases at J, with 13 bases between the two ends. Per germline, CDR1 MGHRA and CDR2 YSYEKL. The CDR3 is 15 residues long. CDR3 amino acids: CASSQDGVWEEKLFF. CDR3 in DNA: TGCGCCAGCAGCCAAGATGGGGTGTGGGAGGAAAAACTGTTTTTT.

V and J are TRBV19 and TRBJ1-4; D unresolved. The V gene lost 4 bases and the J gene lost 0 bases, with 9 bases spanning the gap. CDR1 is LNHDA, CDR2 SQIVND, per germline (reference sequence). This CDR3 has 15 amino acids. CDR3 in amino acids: CASSKRQPTNEKLFF. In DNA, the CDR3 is TGTGCCAGTAGTAAGAGGCAGCCAACTAATGAAAAACTGTTTTTT.

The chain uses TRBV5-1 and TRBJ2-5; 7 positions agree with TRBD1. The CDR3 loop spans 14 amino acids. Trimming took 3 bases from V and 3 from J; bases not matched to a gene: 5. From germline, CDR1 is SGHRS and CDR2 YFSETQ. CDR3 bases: TGCGCCAGCAGCTCGGGACAGCAAAAAGAGACCCAGTACTTC. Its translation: CASSSGQQKETQYF.

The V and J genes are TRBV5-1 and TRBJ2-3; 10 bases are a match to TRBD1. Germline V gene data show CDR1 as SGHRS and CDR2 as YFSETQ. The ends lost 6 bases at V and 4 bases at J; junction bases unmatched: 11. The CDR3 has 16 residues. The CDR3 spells CASTLRRGQGSDTQYF. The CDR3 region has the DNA TGCGCCAGCACCTTAAGAAGGGGACAGGGGTCAGATACGCAGTATTTT.

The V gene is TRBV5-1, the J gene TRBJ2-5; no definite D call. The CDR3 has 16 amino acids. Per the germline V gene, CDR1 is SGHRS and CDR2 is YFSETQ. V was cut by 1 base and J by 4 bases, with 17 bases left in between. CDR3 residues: CASSLNELKGGETQYF. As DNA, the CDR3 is TGCGCCAGCAGCTTGAACGAGCTCAAAGGCGGAGAGACCCAGTACTTC.

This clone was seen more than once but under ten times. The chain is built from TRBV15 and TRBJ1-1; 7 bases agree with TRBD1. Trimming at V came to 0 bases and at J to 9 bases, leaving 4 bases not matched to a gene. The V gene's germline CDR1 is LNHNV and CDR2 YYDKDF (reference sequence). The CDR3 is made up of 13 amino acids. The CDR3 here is CATSRDGTEKAFF. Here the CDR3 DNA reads TGTGCCACCAGCAGAGACGGGACAGAAAAAGCTTTCTTT.

The CDR3 spells CASSLSWTGDYGYTF. In DNA form, the CDR3 reads TGTGCCAGCAGCTTAAGTTGGACAGGAGACTATGGCTACACCTTC. The chain has TRBV11-2 and TRBJ1-2; 7 bases align to TRBD1. Germline trimming cut 2 bases from V and 3 bases from J; bases unmatched to any gene: 6. The CDR3 runs 15 residues. CDR1 SGHAT and CDR2 FQNNGV come from the germline V gene. Filled out from reference TRBV11-2 and TRBJ1-2, the complete variable domain reads EAGVAQSPRYKIIEKRQSVAFWCNPISGHATLYWYQQILGQGPKLLIQFQNNGVVDDSQLPKDRFSAERLKGVDSTLKIQPAKLEDSAVYLCASSLSWTGDYGYTFGSGTRLTVV.

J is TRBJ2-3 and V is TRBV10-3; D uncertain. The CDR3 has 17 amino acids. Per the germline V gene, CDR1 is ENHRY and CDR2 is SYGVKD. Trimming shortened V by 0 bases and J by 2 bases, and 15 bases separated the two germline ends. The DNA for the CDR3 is TGTGCCATCAGTGAGTCGTCAAGAGTCGGAGACACAGATACGCAGTATTTT. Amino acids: CAISESSRVGDTDTQYF.

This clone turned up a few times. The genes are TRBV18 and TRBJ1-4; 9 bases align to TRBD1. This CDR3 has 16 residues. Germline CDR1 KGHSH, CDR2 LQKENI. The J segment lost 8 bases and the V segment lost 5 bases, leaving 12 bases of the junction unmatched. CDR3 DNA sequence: TGTGCCAGCTCATCCCCTACCGGGACAGGGAAAGAAAAACTGTTTTTT. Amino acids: CASSSPTGTGKEKLFF. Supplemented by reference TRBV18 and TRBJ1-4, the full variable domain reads NAGVMQNPRHLVRRRGQEARLRCSPMKGHSHVYWYRQLPEEGLKFMVYLQKENIIDESGMPKERFSAEFPKEGPSILRIQQVVRGDSAAYFCASSSPTGTGKEKLFFGSGTQLSVL.

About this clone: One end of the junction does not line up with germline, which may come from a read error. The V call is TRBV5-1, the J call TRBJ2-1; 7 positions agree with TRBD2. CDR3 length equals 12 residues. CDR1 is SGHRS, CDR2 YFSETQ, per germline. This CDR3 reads CASSRDYYEQFF. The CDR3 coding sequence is TGCGCCAGCAGCCGGGACTACTATGAGCAGTTCTTC.

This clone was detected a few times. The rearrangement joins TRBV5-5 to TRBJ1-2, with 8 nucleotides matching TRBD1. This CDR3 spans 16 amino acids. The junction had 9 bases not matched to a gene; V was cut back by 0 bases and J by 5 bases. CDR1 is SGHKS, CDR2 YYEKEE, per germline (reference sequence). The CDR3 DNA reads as TGTGCCAGCAGCTTGGTCCCCCGGACAGGGCAATATGGCTACACCTTC. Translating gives CASSLVPRTGQYGYTF.

The CDR3 bases are TGTGCCAGCAGGCCGGGACAGGACTATGGCTACACCTTC. Its translation: CASRPGQDYGYTF. The chain carries TRBV6-6 and TRBJ1-2; 8 bases map to TRBD1. The germline V gene has CDR1 MNHNY and CDR2 SVGAGI (reference sequence). The CDR3 is 13 residues long. J lost 3 bases, V lost 6 bases, and 3 bases had no gene match.

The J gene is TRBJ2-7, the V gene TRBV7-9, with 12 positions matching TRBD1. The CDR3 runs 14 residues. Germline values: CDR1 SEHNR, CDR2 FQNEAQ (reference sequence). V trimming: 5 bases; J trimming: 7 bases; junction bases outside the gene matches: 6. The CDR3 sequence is CASSLGQGAQEQYF. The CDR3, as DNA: TGTGCCAGCAGCCTGGGACAGGGGGCGCAGGAGCAGTACTTC.

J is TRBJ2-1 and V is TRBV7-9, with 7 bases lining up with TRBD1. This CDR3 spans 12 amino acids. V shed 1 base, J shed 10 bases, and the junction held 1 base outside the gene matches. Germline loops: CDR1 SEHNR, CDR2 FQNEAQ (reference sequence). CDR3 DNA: TGTGCCAGCAGCTTAGTGACAGGGGAGCAGTTCTTC. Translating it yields CASSLVTGEQFF.

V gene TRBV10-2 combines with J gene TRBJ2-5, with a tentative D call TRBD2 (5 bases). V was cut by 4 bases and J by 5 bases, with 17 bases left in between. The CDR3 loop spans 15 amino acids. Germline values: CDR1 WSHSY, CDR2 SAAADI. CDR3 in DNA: TGCGCCAGCAGTGTTGGACTCTTCCTTGGGGAGACCCAGTACTTC. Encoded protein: CASSVGLFLGETQYF.

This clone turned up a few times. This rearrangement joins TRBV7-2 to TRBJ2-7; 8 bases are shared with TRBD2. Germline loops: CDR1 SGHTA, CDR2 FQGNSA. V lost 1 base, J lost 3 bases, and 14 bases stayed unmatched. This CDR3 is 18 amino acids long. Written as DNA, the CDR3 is TGTGCCAGCAGCTTAGTTGGGCTAGCGGGCGGGAGTTTCTACGAGCAGTACTTC. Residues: CASSLVGLAGGSFYEQYF. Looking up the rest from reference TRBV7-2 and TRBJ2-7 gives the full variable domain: GAGVSQSPSNKVTEKGKDVELRCDPISGHTALYWYRQSLGQGLEFLIYFQGNSAPDKSGLPSDRFSAERTGGSVSTLTIQRTQQEDSAVYLCASSLVGLAGGSFYEQYFGPGTRLTVT.

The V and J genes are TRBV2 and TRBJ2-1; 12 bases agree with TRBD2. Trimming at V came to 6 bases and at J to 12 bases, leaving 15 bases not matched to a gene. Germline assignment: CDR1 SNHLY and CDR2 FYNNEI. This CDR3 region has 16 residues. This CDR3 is CASSPSRLAGVGGQFF. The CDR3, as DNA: TGTGCCAGCAGCCCCTCGAGACTAGCGGGGGTGGGGGGGCAGTTCTTC.

CDR3 sequence reads: CASSPAPGQGIDEQYF. CDR3 bases: TGTGCCAGCTCACCCGCCCCCGGACAGGGCATCGACGAGCAGTACTTC. This chain connects TRBV18 to TRBJ2-7; 8 bases are shared with TRBD1. CDR1 is KGHSH, CDR2 LQKENI, per germline. The CDR3 covers 16 residues. The junction had 12 bases not matched to a gene; V was cut back by 3 bases and J by 5 bases.

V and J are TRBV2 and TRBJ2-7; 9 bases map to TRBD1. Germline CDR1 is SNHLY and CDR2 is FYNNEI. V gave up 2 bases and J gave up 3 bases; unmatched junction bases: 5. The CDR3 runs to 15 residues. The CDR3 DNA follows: TGTGCCAGCAGTGAACTAGGGACAGGGTACTACGAGCAGTACTTC. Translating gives CASSELGTGYYEQYF.